The sequence of this T cell receptor beta chain was determined in a study of identical twins (dated by TCRdb to about 2016). As for the study more broadly: To test whether fetal clonotypes persist, the study used deep sequencing on TCR alpha and beta repertoires from monozygotic twins, unrelated adults of various ages, and cord blood. Replicate twin experiments were performed at different times using different library preparation protocols to rule out contamination. General conclusions and limits of the study: In monozygotic twins, recombination models systematically underestimated out-of-frame TCR alpha sharing, but the models matched the sharing seen between unrelated individuals. Abundant cord blood beta clonotypes had fewer insertions, young adult naive repertoires showed a similar but weaker trend, and memory repertoires showed no such trend. The excess sharing between twins in beta out-of-frame sequences was weaker because fewer shared sequences reduced the signal-to-noise ratio. Invariant T cells such as MAIT and iNKT could partly confound zero-insertion analyses, though diverse VJ usage argued against this for most clonotypes. Because the same donors could not be followed over many years, conclusions were based on cross-sectional statistical analysis. Out-of-frame TCR alpha sequences shared between twins showed an excess of low generation-probability sequences compared with coincidental sharing between unrelated individuals.

In its sample, this clonotype was seen once. No antigen is known for it. Its ends do not fully match the called genes, so a read error is possible. The library came from 5' RACE. TCRdb names Illumina HiSeq 2000 as the instrument used. Template switching introduced a universal primer binding site; the final cDNA contained a unique molecular identifier, enabling accurate counting of TCR cDNA molecules. First-strand cDNA for TCR alpha and beta chains was synthesized from specific primers in the conserved constant-segment region. To control for contamination, every cDNA library was double barcoded, receiving both a SMART-Mk sample barcode and Illumina barcodes. TruSeq adapter sequences, together with Illumina sample barcodes, were added in two successive PCR steps. The TCR alpha and beta cDNA libraries were sequenced on the Illumina HiSeq platform using custom primers. The paper's data handling went like this. Raw reads were processed with MiGEC to extract unique molecular identifiers, and MiXCR was used to determine CDR3 positions. Recombination models were inferred per individual with the repgenHMM and IGoR tools using an EM algorithm. The analysis of shared clonotypes was done with the tcR package in R, with sharing normalized by the product of cloneset sizes. To study raw recombination free of thymic and clonal selection effects, out-of-frame nonproductive sequences were analyzed. TCRdb reprocessed the public reads (quality trimming at Q25 with fastp, clone calling with MiXCR) and kept in-frame beta chains. Rows are unified per CDR3 protein, each entry keeping the most common DNA and genes. TCRdb assigned the V and J calls; the authors' analysis was not used. For this sample there are more than 1.5 million distinct CDR3 sequences; about 30% appear just once. More than 0.25% of the sample goes to the ten largest clones.

Every donor in the study was a healthy Caucasian. CDR1 and CDR2 are drawn from the germline V gene: SGHRS, YFSETQ. Taken from cysteine to phenylalanine, the CDR3 has 15 residues. CDR3 DNA is the only sequence kept; it has 45 bases, read in frame from the first base. This sequence originates from a newborn girl in good health. What was sequenced was cord blood. The rearrangement joined TRBV5-1 to TRBJ2-2, with an unclear D gene assignment. The CDR3 loop reads CAGSLGRPNTGELFF. The DNA is TGTGCCGGCAGCTTGGGTCGTCCGAACACCGGGGAGCTGTTTTTT.